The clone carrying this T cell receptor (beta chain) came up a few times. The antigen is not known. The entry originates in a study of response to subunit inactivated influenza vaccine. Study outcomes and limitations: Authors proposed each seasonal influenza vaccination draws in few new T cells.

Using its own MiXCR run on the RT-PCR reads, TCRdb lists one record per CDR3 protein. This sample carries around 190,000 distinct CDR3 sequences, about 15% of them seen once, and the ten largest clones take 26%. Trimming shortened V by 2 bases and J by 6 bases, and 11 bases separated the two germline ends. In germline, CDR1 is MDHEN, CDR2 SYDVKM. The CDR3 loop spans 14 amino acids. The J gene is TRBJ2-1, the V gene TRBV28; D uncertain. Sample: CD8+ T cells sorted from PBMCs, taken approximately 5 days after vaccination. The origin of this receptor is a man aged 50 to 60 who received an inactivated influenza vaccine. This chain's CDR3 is CASSLVRVGNEQFF. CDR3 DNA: TGTGCCAGCAGTTTAGTCCGGGTCGGCAATGAGCAGTTCTTC.